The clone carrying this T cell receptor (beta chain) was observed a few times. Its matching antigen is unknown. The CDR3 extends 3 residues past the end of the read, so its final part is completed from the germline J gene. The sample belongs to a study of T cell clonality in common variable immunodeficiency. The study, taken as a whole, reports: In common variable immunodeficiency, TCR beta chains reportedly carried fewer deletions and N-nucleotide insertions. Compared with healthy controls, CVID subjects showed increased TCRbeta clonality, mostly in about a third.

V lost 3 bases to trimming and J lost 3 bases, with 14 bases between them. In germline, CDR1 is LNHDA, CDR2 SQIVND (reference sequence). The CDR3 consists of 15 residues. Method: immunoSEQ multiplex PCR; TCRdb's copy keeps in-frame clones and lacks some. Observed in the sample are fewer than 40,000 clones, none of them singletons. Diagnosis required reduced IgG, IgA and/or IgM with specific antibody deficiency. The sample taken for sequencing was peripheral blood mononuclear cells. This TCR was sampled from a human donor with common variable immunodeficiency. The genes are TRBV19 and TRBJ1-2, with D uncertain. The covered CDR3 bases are TGTGCCAGTAGTATGAGTACGGGGATTTACTATGGC. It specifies CASSMSTGIYYG. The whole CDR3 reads CASSMSTGIYYGYTF.